A selection of T cell receptor beta chains follows, all from one sample in a study of shared clonotypes between healthy human individuals. Clones were sequenced by immunoSEQ multiplex PCR, and TCRdb holds only the in-frame ones, with some missing. Altogether about 2,200,000 clones are present, just over 90% being singletons, with the ten largest covering about 1.8%. The sample comprised naive CD8+ T cells from PBMCs. Source of these receptors: a man younger than 35 in good health. Some clones in this sample may be carry-over from other donors' samples. Each CDR3 is given with its conserved first and last residue. A D gene is named only where the DNA matches it firmly. For some rows the clone size is stated as once, few or many, or as a class when expanded; others skip it.

abundance,d_gene,len,v_gene,j_gene,CDR3nt,CDR3aa
NA,TRBD2,16,TRBV27,TRBJ2-3,TGTGCCAGCAGGGAGGACACGGGGGGGTACACAGATACGCAGTATTTT,CASREDTGGYTDTQYF
NA,NA,13,TRBV7-9,TRBJ2-7,TGTGCCAGCAGTCCCACCCCGACCGCCGAGCAGTACTTC,CASSPTPTAEQYF
NA,NA,13,TRBV30,TRBJ2-1,TGTGCCTGGAGTGTATCCCTAGCGAGTGAGCAGTTCTTC,CAWSVSLASEQFF
NA,NA,11,TRBV11-3,TRBJ2-7,TGTGCCAGCAGCCGCAGGGCCGAGCAGTACTTC,CASSRRAEQYF
NA,NA,14,TRBV2,TRBJ1-1,TGTGCCATCACGGGGAAGGACCCCAACACTGAAGCTTTCTTT,CAITGKDPNTEAFF
NA,TRBD2,18,TRBV9,TRBJ2-3,TGTGCCAGCAGCGTTGGGGTCCGAACTAGCGGGAGGTGGGATACGCAGTATTTT,CASSVGVRTSGRWDTQYF
NA,NA,15,TRBV2,TRBJ1-1,TGTGCCAGCAGTGAAAGTTCAGTTGGGGACACTGAAGCTTTCTTT,CASSESSVGDTEAFF
NA,TRBD1,14,TRBV9,TRBJ1-1,TGTGCCAGCAGCGCGCCGGACAGGTCGGGTGAAGCTTTCTTT,CASSAPDRSGEAFF
once,TRBD2,14,TRBV5-1,TRBJ2-7,TGCGCCAGCAGCTGGACTAGCGGGATCTACGAGCAGTACTTC,CASSWTSGIYEQYF
NA,NA,14,TRBV5-5,TRBJ2-5,TGTGCCAGCAGCTTGCCCGGGACTCAAGAGACCCAGTACTTC,CASSLPGTQETQYF
NA,TRBD1,14,TRBV5-6,TRBJ2-7,TGTGCCAGCAGCTTGTCCGACAGGGGAGACGAGCAGTACTTC,CASSLSDRGDEQYF
NA,NA,13,TRBV4-1,TRBJ2-5,TGCGCCAGCAGCCAAGATCGGGTAGAGACCCAGTACTTC,CASSQDRVETQYF
NA,NA,19,TRBV10-1,TRBJ2-7,TGCGCCAGTAGCCCCAGAGCGGACTTGGCGGGAAAATACTCCTACGAGCAGTACTTC,CASSPRADLAGKYSYEQYF
NA,NA,13,TRBV7-9,TRBJ2-7,TGTGCCAGCAGCTTACAGGGACGCTACGAGCAGTACTTC,CASSLQGRYEQYF
NA,NA,12,TRBV5-1,TRBJ2-1,TGCGCCAGCAGCCTTTCAAGAAATGAGCAGTTCTTC,CASSLSRNEQFF
NA,TRBD1,17,TRBV19,TRBJ1-1,TGTGCCAGTAGTATAGAGCCGGGACAGGGCTTGAACACTGAAGCTTTCTTT,CASSIEPGQGLNTEAFF
once,NA,15,TRBV5-3,TRBJ2-3,TGTGCCAGAAGCTTTGTTCTGGGAGTCAGAGATACGCAGTATTTT,CARSFVLGVRDTQYF
NA,NA,21,TRBV27,TRBJ2-7,TGTGCCAGCAGTTCCATAAGAGGGGCGGTCGGCCCCCTGGGGCGATTATACGAGCAGTACTTC,CASSSIRGAVGPLGRLYEQYF
NA,NA,12,TRBV27,TRBJ2-2,TGTGCCTCATGGGACAATCCCGGGGAGCTGTTTTTT,CASWDNPGELFF
few,NA,14,TRBV19,TRBJ1-1,TGTGCCAGTAGTGCGGGACGGGGGAACACTGAAGCTTTCTTT,CASSAGRGNTEAFF
NA,NA,16,TRBV6-1,TRBJ1-1,TGTGCCAGCAGTGACCCCACAGGGTACTCTAACACTGAAGCTTTCTTT,CASSDPTGYSNTEAFF
NA,NA,20,TRBV2,TRBJ1-4,TGTGCCAGCAGTGTCCGGATCCGGGCCGATACACTTGAACGGGATGAAAAACTGTTTTTT,CASSVRIRADTLERDEKLFF
NA,NA,15,TRBV27,TRBJ1-4,TGTGCCAGCAGTTCAGTTTTCGCAACTAATGAAAAACTGTTTTTT,CASSSVFATNEKLFF
NA,NA,13,TRBV13,TRBJ1-2,TGTGCCAGCAGCTCACAGGGCGACTATGGCTACACCTTC,CASSSQGDYGYTF
NA,NA,13,TRBV4-1,TRBJ2-1,TGCGCCAGCAGCTTAAGACTAGTAGGTGAGCAGTTCTTC,CASSLRLVGEQFF
NA,NA,15,TRBV27,TRBJ1-5,TGTGCCAGCAGCCCCGACGGATCCCGCAATCAGCCCCAGCATTTT,CASSPDGSRNQPQHF
once,TRBD2,15,TRBV28,TRBJ2-1,TGTGCCAGCAGTTTATTCCGGGGGGGCATCAATGAGCAGTTCTTC,CASSLFRGGINEQFF
NA,TRBD2,18,TRBV30,TRBJ2-7,TGTGCCTGGAGTGTTGGGCTAGCGGGAGCTCTCGGAAACTACGAGCAGTACTTC,CAWSVGLAGALGNYEQYF
NA,TRBD2,18,TRBV7-6,TRBJ2-5,TGTGCCAGCAGCTTAAATCAAGGACTAGCGGGGAACCAAGAGACCCAGTACTTC,CASSLNQGLAGNQETQYF
NA,TRBD2,15,TRBV27,TRBJ2-1,TGTGCCAGCAGTCCAGGGACTAGCGGGAGGGATGAGCAGTTCTTC,CASSPGTSGRDEQFF
NA,NA,16,TRBV5-1,TRBJ2-6,TGCGCCAGCAGCTTGGGTTATGGGGCTGGGGCCAACGTCCTGACTTTC,CASSLGYGAGANVLTF
NA,NA,15,TRBV28,TRBJ2-5,TGTGCCAGTACTCAGGGGAAGGGTAGCCAAGAGACCCAGTACTTC,CASTQGKGSQETQYF
NA,TRBD2,14,TRBV28,TRBJ2-1,TGTGCCAGCAGTGGGACTAGCGGGATGTATGAGCAGTTCTTC,CASSGTSGMYEQFF
few,NA,14,TRBV18,TRBJ1-1,TGTGCCAGCTCACGTCCGGTTTGGAACACTGAAGCTTTCTTT,CASSRPVWNTEAFF
NA,TRBD1,17,TRBV11-2,TRBJ2-1,TGTGCCAGCAGCTTAGGACGGGGCAGGGGGCTCAACAATGAGCAGTTCTTC,CASSLGRGRGLNNEQFF
NA,NA,14,TRBV6-5,TRBJ1-2,TGTGCCAGCAGTACACGTACAGGATACTATGGCTACACCTTC,CASSTRTGYYGYTF
NA,NA,10,TRBV6-6,TRBJ1-2,TGTGCCATCTCTGACTATGGCTACACCTTC,CAISDYGYTF
NA,TRBD2,15,TRBV28,TRBJ2-1,TGTGCCAGCAGTTTAAAGACTAGCGGGATATTTGAGCAGTTCTTC,CASSLKTSGIFEQFF
NA,NA,13,TRBV27,TRBJ2-5,TGTGCCAGCAGTCCGTCGTACCAAGAGACCCAGTACTTC,CASSPSYQETQYF
few,NA,12,TRBV7-9,TRBJ1-1,TGTGCCAGCAGCTATATGAACACTGAAGCTTTCTTT,CASSYMNTEAFF
NA,NA,15,TRBV28,TRBJ1-4,TGTGCCAGCAGTTTCCGCCCCAGGAGAAATGAAAAACTGTTTTTT,CASSFRPRRNEKLFF
once,TRBD1,13,TRBV11-3,TRBJ1-3,TGTGCCAGCAGTTTGGACAGGGGACACACCATATATTTT,CASSLDRGHTIYF
NA,NA,15,TRBV7-9,TRBJ2-2,TGTGCCACTCCCAGCGAGGGAATCAACACCGGGGAGCTGTTTTTT,CATPSEGINTGELFF
NA,NA,14,TRBV19,TRBJ1-5,TGTGCCAGTAGTATACGCAGGGAGGGTCAGCCCCAGCATTTT,CASSIRREGQPQHF
NA,NA,16,TRBV27,TRBJ2-7,TGTGCCAGCAGTTTATCCTCCTCCAGGGCAGCCTACGAGCAGTACTTC,CASSLSSSRAAYEQYF
NA,TRBD2,15,TRBV7-9,TRBJ2-1,TGTGCCAGCAGCCCTAGCGGTAACATAGGGGATGAGCAGTTCTTC,CASSPSGNIGDEQFF
NA,TRBD1,15,TRBV18,TRBJ2-7,TGTGCCAGCTCACCACCGACAGGGATCCTCTACGAGCAGTACTTC,CASSPPTGILYEQYF
NA,NA,13,TRBV19,TRBJ1-5,TGTGCCAGTAGTATTCGGGTGGATCAGCCCCAGCATTTT,CASSIRVDQPQHF
NA,NA,16,TRBV9,TRBJ1-2,TGTGCCAGCAGCGTAGAGACTGGGGGGCGCGACTATGGCTACACCTTC,CASSVETGGRDYGYTF